The clone carrying this T cell receptor beta chain has just a few counts. Its antigen is still unknown. Trimming took 0 bases from V and 2 from J, leaving 5 bases between them. The CDR3 is 13 residues long. Per germline, CDR1 SGHRS and CDR2 YFSETQ. The data belong to a study of cytomegalovirus exposure and HLA in healthy donors. Study background: Unique TCRs from HLA-typed donors, 80 million to 90 million of them, were held in an early data release. Among the 370 or so donors who were genotyped, 81% fell in the genetic ancestry cluster that is associated with self-reported Caucasian donors.

Study-level findings and limits: Cytomegalovirus-associated TCR beta chains were listed, numbering under 200. The authors later linked a missense DCLRE1C variant to TCR beta V- and J-gene trimming.

PCR was performed using 60 Vbeta and 13 Jbeta primers. Clones were read by immunoSEQ multiplex PCR, and TCRdb kept only the in-frame ones, dropping some. The data hold approximately 150,000 clones, with under 90% observed a single time. The rearrangement joins TRBV5-1 to TRBJ1-1; no firm D call. Sequencing was done on a sample of PBMCs. The sequence was obtained from a man aged 35 to 55 in good health and CMV-seronegative. Here the CDR3 DNA reads TGCGCCAGCAGCTTGGACAGTAACACTGAAGCTTTCTTT. Translation gives CASSLDSNTEAFF.